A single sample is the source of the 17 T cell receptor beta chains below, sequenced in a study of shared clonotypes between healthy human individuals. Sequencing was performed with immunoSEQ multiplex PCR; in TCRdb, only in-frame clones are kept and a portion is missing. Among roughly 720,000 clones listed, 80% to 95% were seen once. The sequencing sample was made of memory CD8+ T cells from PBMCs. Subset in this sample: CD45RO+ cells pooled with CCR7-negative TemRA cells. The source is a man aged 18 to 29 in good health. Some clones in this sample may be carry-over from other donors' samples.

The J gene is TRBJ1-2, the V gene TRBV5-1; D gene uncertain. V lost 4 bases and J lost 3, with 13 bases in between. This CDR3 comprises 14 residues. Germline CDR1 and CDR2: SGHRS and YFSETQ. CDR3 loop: CASSGGSSDYGYTF. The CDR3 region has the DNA TGCGCCAGCAGCGGTGGGTCGTCCGACTATGGCTACACCTTC.

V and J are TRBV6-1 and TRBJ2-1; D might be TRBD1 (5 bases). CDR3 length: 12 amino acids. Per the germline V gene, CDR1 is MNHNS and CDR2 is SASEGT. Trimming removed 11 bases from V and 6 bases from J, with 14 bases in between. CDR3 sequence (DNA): TGTGCCTCGAGCCCAGGGTTCAATGAGCAGTTCTTC. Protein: CASSPGFNEQFF.

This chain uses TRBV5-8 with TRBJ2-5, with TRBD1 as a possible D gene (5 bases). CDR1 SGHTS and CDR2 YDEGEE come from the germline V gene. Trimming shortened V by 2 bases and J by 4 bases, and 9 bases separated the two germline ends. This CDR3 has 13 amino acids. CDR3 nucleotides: TGTGCCAGCAGCTTAGGGGTTCGAGAGACCCAGTACTTC. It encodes CASSLGVRETQYF.

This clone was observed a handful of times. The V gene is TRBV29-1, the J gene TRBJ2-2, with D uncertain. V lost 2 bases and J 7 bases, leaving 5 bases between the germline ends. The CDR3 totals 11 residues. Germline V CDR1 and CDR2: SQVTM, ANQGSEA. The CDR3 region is CSVEINGELFF. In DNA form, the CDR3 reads TGCAGCGTTGAAATTAACGGGGAGCTGTTTTTT.

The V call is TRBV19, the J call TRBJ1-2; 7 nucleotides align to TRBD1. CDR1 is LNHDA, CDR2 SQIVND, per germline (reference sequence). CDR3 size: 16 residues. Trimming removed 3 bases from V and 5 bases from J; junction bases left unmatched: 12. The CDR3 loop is CASSIGTATAPYGYTF. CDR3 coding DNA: TGTGCCAGTAGTATTGGGACAGCGACCGCACCTTATGGCTACACCTTC.

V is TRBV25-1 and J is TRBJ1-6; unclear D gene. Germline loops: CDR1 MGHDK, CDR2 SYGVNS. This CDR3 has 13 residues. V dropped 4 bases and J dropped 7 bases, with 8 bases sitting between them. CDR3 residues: CASSGLGNSPLHF. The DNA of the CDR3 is TGTGCCAGCAGTGGGTTGGGAAATTCACCCCTCCACTTT.

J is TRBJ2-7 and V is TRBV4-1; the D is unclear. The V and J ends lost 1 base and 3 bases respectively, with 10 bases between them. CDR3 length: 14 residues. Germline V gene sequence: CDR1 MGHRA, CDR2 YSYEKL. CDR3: CASSQVRPNYEQYF. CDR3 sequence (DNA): TGCGCCAGCAGCCAAGTTCGGCCTAACTACGAGCAGTACTTC.

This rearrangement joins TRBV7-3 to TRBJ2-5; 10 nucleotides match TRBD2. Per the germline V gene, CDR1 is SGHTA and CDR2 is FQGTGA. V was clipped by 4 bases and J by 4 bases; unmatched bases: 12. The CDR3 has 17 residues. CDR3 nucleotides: TGTGCCAGCAGCTGGGGGCTAGCGGGAGTCGATGGAGAGACCCAGTACTTC. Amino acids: CASSWGLAGVDGETQYF. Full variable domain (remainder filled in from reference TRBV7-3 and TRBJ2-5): GAGVSQTPSNKVTEKGKYVELRCDPISGHTALYWYRQSLGQGPEFLIYFQGTGAADDSGLPNDRFFAVRPEGSVSTLKIQRTERGDSAVYLCASSWGLAGVDGETQYFGPGTRLLVL.

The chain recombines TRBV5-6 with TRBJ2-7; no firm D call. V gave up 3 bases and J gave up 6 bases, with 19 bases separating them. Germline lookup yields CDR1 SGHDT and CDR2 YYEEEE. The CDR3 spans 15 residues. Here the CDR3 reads CASSWLGNLPLEQYF. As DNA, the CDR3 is TGTGCCAGCAGCTGGTTGGGAAACCTCCCCCTCGAGCAGTACTTC.

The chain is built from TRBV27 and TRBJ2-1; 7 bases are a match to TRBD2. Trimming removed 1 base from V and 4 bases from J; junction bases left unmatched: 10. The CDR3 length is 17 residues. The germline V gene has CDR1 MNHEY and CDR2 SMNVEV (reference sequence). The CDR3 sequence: CASSLLFWEGVYNEQFF. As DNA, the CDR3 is TGTGCCAGCAGTTTATTATTTTGGGAGGGAGTGTACAATGAGCAGTTCTTC.

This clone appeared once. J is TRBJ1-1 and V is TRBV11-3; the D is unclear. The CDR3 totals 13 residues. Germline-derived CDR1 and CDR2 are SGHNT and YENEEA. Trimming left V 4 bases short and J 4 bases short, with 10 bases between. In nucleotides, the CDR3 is TGTGCCAGCAGCTCGTCGGGGAGCACTGAAGCTTTCTTT. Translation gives CASSSSGSTEAFF.

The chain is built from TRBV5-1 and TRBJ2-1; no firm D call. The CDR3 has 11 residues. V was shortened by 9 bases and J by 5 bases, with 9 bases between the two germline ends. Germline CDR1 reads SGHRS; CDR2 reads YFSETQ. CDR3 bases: TGCGCCAACCTAGGCAACAATGAGCAGTTCTTC. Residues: CANLGNNEQFF. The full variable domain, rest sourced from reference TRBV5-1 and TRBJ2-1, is KAGVTQTPRYLIKTRGQQVTLSCSPISGHRSVSWYQQTPGQGLQFLFEYFSETQRNKGNFPGRFSGRQFSNSRSEMNVSTLELGDSALYLCANLGNNEQFFGPGTRLTVL.

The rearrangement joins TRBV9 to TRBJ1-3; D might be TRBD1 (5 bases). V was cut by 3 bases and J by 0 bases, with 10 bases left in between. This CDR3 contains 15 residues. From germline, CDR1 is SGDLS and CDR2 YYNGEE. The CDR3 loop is CASSDGTASGNTIYF. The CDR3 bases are TGTGCCAGCAGCGATGGGACTGCCTCTGGAAACACCATATATTTT.

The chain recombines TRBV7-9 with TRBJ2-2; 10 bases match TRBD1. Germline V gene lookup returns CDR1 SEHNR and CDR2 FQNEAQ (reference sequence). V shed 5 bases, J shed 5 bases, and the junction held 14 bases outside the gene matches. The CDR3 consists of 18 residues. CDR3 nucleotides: TGTGCCAGCAGCCCTAGCACCCCCGGGACAGGGGATACCGGGGAGCTGTTTTTT. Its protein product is CASSPSTPGTGDTGELFF.

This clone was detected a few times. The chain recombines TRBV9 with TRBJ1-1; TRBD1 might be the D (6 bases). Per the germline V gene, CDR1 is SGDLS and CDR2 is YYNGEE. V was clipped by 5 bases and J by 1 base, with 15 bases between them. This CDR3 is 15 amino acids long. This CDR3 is CASSPQAGENTEAFF. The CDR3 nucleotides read TGTGCCAGCAGTCCTCAAGCAGGGGAGAACACTGAAGCTTTCTTT.

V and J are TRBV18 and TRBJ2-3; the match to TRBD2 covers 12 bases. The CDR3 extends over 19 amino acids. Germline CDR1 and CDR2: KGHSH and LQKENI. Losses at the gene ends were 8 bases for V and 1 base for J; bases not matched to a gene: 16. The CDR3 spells CASHPPETSGSYGTDTQYF. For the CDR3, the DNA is TGTGCCAGCCACCCCCCGGAGACTAGCGGGAGTTATGGCACAGATACGCAGTATTTT.

CDR3 loop: CASSPAGGPYNEQFF. The CDR3, as DNA: TGTGCCAGCAGCCCAGCGGGAGGGCCCTACAATGAGCAGTTCTTC. V and J are TRBV7-8 and TRBJ2-1; 10 nucleotides agree with TRBD2. The CDR3 has 15 residues. Germline CDR1 is SGHVS and CDR2 is FQNEAQ. With 5 bases clipped from V and 2 bases from J, the junction kept 3 bases outside the gene matches.